This TCR beta chain originates from a study of long-term antiretroviral therapy in people with HIV (dated by TCRdb to 2021 to 2024). Study-wide context: The earliest samples were collected roughly a decade before the 2015 WHO recommendation for immediate ART, at a time when ART was usually postponed until CD4 counts fell. A retrospective serial study tested whether ART initiation and durable HIV suppression were associated with changes in peripheral blood TRB repertoire composition and diversity. A total of around 200 cryopreserved PBMC samples were contributed to the cohort by 30 adults with confirmed HIV infection, with samples collected serially over a mean of 6 years (range 1-12). Among the approximately 27 participants with HIV, eleven to twelve were female. No cross-contamination during QIAcube processing turned up in test extractions that ran a monoclonal T-cell line alongside 25 to 35 polyclonal samples. The paper's findings and limits, for the study overall: Compared with controls, HIV repertoires had narrower CDR3 length ranges, and the network structure pointed to an antigen-experienced repertoire that shifted only slightly toward naive after ART. The repertoire was dominated across all time points by expanded TRB clones identified before ART initiation, although this dominance was seen to fluctuate and to decrease in many PLHIV after ART. Inferences about post-ART repertoire changes are limited because no data were available on ART adherence, viral resistance or therapy changes. Since PBMC availability was limited, sequencing covered only the TCR beta chain, with no alpha chain pairing. The samples span the years 2004 to 2017, and the ART regimens used may be less effective than current regimens. A significant increase in TRB diversity was found to be associated with ART initiation, although TRB diversity was observed to remain significantly below that of transplant donor controls even after long-term ART. Because pre-ART samples had limited cell numbers, profiling was done on unsorted PBMC rather than on sorted CD4+ and CD8+ T cells.

The immunoSEQ hsTCRB v3.0 assay was used at survey level resolution to sequence the TRB variable region. TRB sequencing targeted a depth of about 40,000-55,000 T-cell genomes per sample. An Illumina MiSeq with a v3 150-cycle kit was used to sequence the pooled TRB libraries. The study's own analysis went as follows. Analysis of repertoires was carried out in R inside a reproducible Nextflow workflow spanning QC, data transformation and analysis. LymphoSeq2, an R package for AIRR-Seq data exploration, was used to implement custom analyses. A handful of samples that produced fewer than 5000 total TRB sequences were removed, so 150 to 200 HIV repertoires were analyzed. Among the 188 retained HIV repertoires, some 60 were collected before ART initiation and approximately 130 were collected after ART initiation. Repertoires were downsampled to 5000 TRB nucleotide sequences, with summary statistics averaged over 100 downsampling iterations. Only TRB sequences with CDR3 regions of at least seven amino acids were retained for analysis. Diversity was measured with a Shannon entropy-derived clonality score and the Gini coefficient. In repertoire networks, the top 5000 CDR3 amino acid sequences were linked whenever an edit distance of one separated two sequences. For TRB CDR3 amino acid sequences, antigen specificity groups and MHC restriction were predicted with GLIPH2. CDR3 amino acid sequences were matched against VDJdb and McPAS-TCR to flag known CMV, EBV, HIV or tissue antigen associations. Pre-ART, post-ART and control groups were compared with Wilcoxon signed-rank tests and Holm-Bonferroni correction. TCRdb provides this immuneACCESS table in a form limited to in-frame rearrangements. Some clones are lacking; in checked studies, under half of them reflect an unresolved V gene, and why the rest are absent is not known. Clone size and the V and J calls come from that table; the DNA yielded D and trimming. The sample table shows about 20,000 clones, and more than 70% are seen once. The top ten clonotypes cover approximately 12% of the sample.

The table lists this clone with a few counts. Its antigen is unknown. Base-call qualities are not available, and no considerably larger clone is one nucleotide away. To be included, a participant needed at least one PBMC sample from before ART initiation plus at least two post-ART samples. Every participant with HIV received treatment in the United States of America. Before DNA extraction, cryopreserved samples of 1-10 million PBMC were thawed and then washed. At the time of the earliest PBMC sample, participants with HIV were aged between about 20 and 55 years. PBMC samples were contributed by each participant from 1-4 timepoints before ART initiation and 2-8 timepoints after ART initiation, with a median of 7 samples. Serial HIV viral load, CD4+ T-cell count, ART history and demographic data were obtained for every participant. Genomic DNA was extracted from unsorted PBMC with a Qiagen kit on a QIAcube, processed in batches of 12 samples.

Sequenced here: unsorted PBMCs, sampled 2.3 to 2.5 years after starting antiretroviral therapy. The receptor's source is a middle-aged man with HIV.

The CDR3 here reads CASSESIGGGRDEQFF. The sequence in DNA is TGCGCCAGCAGTGAGTCGATCGGGGGGGGCCGTGATGAGCAGTTCTTC. The chain joins TRBV10-1 to TRBJ2-1; 8 bases in the junction line up with TRBD2. Clipping removes 0 bases from V and 8 bases from J, with 9 as the unmatched junction base count. CDR1 and CDR2, per the germline V gene (reference sequence), are WNHNN and SYGVQD. The CDR3 runs 16 residues from the cysteine to the phenylalanine. The CDR3 DNA has 48 bases and is translated from base 1.